This entry lists 10 T cell receptor beta chains sequenced from one sample in a study of shared T cell receptors in the human thymus. The method was immunoSEQ multiplex PCR; TCRdb's version includes in-frame clones alone and lacks a portion of them. The table includes about 710,000 clones, about 90% detected once. These data are also associated with another study on human thymus T cells.

Sequencing was carried out using thymocytes. These receptors were taken from a boy less than two years old with a congenital heart defect.

V and J are TRBV27 and TRBJ2-3; D perhaps matches TRBD1 (5 bases). V lost 0 bases, J lost 0 bases, and 10 bases lay in between. The CDR3 loop spans 16 amino acids. Looked up from germline, CDR1 is MNHEY and CDR2 is SMNVEV (reference sequence). In DNA, the CDR3 is TGTGCCAGCAGTTTATCCGCAGGGCCTAGCACAGATACGCAGTATTTT. Translated: CASSLSAGPSTDTQYF.

The chain couples TRBV7-2 to TRBJ1-1, with 11 bases that match TRBD1. The CDR3 is 18 amino acids. Germline V gene lookup returns CDR1 SGHTA and CDR2 FQGNSA. Losses at the gene ends were 1 base for V and 1 base for J; bases not matched to a gene: 8. CDR3 sequence (DNA): TGTGCCAGCAGCTTAGAGGGGGGACAGGGGGTTTCGAACACTGAAGCTTTCTTT. It specifies CASSLEGGQGVSNTEAFF.

This chain links TRBV5-1 with TRBJ1-1, with D possibly being TRBD1 (6 bases). V gave up 4 bases and J gave up 4 bases, with 11 bases separating them. Germline-derived CDR1 and CDR2 are SGHRS and YFSETQ. CDR3 length: 13 amino acids. The CDR3 here is CASSPRGFTEAFF. For the CDR3, the DNA is TGCGCCAGCAGCCCCAGGGGTTTCACTGAAGCTTTCTTT.

CDR3 DNA: TGTGCCAGCAGGGTCTTCTACGCCGAGCAGTACTTC. This encodes CASRVFYAEQYF. The genes are TRBV2 and TRBJ2-7; no reliable D call. The V and J ends lost 6 bases and 6 bases respectively, with 12 bases between them. This CDR3 is built from 12 residues. CDR1 and CDR2 (germline): SNHLY, FYNNEI.

The chain uses TRBV6-1 and TRBJ2-7, with TRBD2 matching over 8 bases. The ends lost 4 bases at V and 4 bases at J; junction bases unmatched: 3. The CDR3 is 13 amino acids. In germline, CDR1 is MNHNS, CDR2 SASEGT. The CDR3 DNA reads TGTGCCAGCAGTGGGGGACTAGAGTACGAGCAGTACTTC. It translates to CASSGGLEYEQYF.

The DNA for the CDR3 is TGTGCCAGCAGCTCCCCACGGAGGGGCGGCTACGAGCAGTACTTC. It codes for CASSSPRRGGYEQYF. The gene calls are TRBV7-9 and TRBJ2-7; tentatively, D is TRBD2 (6 bases). The CDR3 is 15 amino acids. Per germline, CDR1 SEHNR and CDR2 FQNEAQ (reference sequence). V gave up 4 bases and J gave up 3 bases, with 16 bases separating them. The full variable domain, in which reference TRBV7-9 and TRBJ2-7 provide the parts outside the CDR3, is DTGVSQNPRHKITKRGQNVTFRCDPISEHNRLYWYRQTLGQGPEFLTYFQNEAQLEKSRLLSDRFSAERPKGSFSTLEIQRTEQGDSAMYLCASSSPRRGGYEQYFGPGTRLTVT.

This clone occurred once. The CDR3 DNA follows: TGTGCCAGCAGCCAATATGAGGGGGTTAATCAGCCCCAGCATTTT. It translates to CASSQYEGVNQPQHF. The chain employs TRBV16 and TRBJ1-5; D might be TRBD1 (6 bases). The V and J ends lost 1 base and 4 bases respectively, with 11 bases between them. This CDR3 has 15 residues. Germline values: CDR1 KGHSY, CDR2 FQNENV.

The V call is TRBV5-1, the J call TRBJ1-2; a possible D gene is TRBD1 (6 bases). Germline V lookup: CDR1 SGHRS, CDR2 YFSETQ. Between the trimmed V and J ends, which lost 2 bases and 0 bases, there was a span of 26 bases. The CDR3 runs to 20 residues. CDR3 sequence (DNA): TGCGCCAGCAGCTTATCTGTAAGGGACACAGACCGGAAAGCTAACTATGGCTACACCTTC. Translation gives CASSLSVRDTDRKANYGYTF.

This sequence joins TRBV2 and TRBJ2-1; 7 positions agree with TRBD1. V lost 7 bases, J lost 5 bases, and 8 bases stayed unmatched. CDR3 length: 14 residues. Germline CDR1 and CDR2: SNHLY and FYNNEI. Here the CDR3 reads CASTGDSDNNEQFF. In DNA, the CDR3 is TGTGCCAGCACAGGGGACAGTGACAACAATGAGCAGTTCTTC.

The J gene is TRBJ2-2, the V gene TRBV6-4, with 9 nucleotides matching TRBD2. CDR3 length: 17 amino acids. V shed 2 bases, J shed 5 bases, and the junction held 9 bases outside the gene matches. The V gene's germline CDR1 is MRHNA and CDR2 SNTAGT. The DNA of the CDR3 is TGTGCCAGCAGTGACCCGTGGGCGGGGGGGAAGACCGGGGAGCTGTTTTTT. Translated: CASSDPWAGGKTGELFF.